One and the same sample provided the 14 T cell receptor beta chains below, sequenced in a study of CD8 T cells in Susac syndrome. RNA, at about 0.5 to 1 ug, was reverse transcribed with random hexamers. TCRdb itself ran the immunoSEQ multiplex PCR reads through MiXCR, one entry per CDR3 protein. The table has some 180,000 distinct CDR3 sequences, about 93% seen once. The sample was CD4+ T cells from PBMCs. The origin of the receptors is a human donor with Susac syndrome.

J is TRBJ2-5 and V is TRBV11-2, with D hard to call. V lost 5 bases, J lost 3 bases, and 10 bases lay in between. CDR3 length: 13 amino acids. Germline assignment: CDR1 SGHAT and CDR2 FQNNGV. Here the CDR3 DNA reads TGTGCCAGCAGCCCAGGCAGCGAAGAGACCCAGTACTTC. Its protein product is CASSPGSEETQYF.

The J gene is TRBJ2-1, the V gene TRBV28, with 10 bases aligning to TRBD2. Trimming at V came to 4 bases and at J to 4 bases, leaving 4 bases not matched to a gene. Germline CDR1 is MDHEN and CDR2 is SYDVKM. The CDR3 is made up of 15 amino acids. DNA for the CDR3: TGTGCCAGCAGTTCGGGACTAGCGAATTACAATGAGCAGTTCTTC. Its translation: CASSSGLANYNEQFF.

Here the CDR3 DNA reads TGTGCCAGCAGCTTAGCCAGAAACTATGGCTACACCTTC. This translates into CASSLARNYGYTF. V and J are TRBV7-2 and TRBJ1-2; no firm D call. Germline V gene data show CDR1 as SGHTA and CDR2 as FQGNSA. The CDR3 length is 13 residues. Trimming stripped 0 bases from V and 2 bases from J, with 4 bases between.

This chain connects TRBV28 to TRBJ1-4; tentative D call: TRBD1 (6 bases). The germline gives CDR1 MDHEN, CDR2 SYDVKM. CDR3 length: 16 amino acids. The V gene lost 4 bases and the J gene lost 0 bases, with 12 bases spanning the gap. The CDR3 nucleotides are TGTGCCAGCAGTTCCCGGACAGTTGCAACTAATGAAAAACTGTTTTTT. Translated, it gives CASSSRTVATNEKLFF.

The chain carries TRBV7-6 and TRBJ1-4; D is undetermined. Germline values: CDR1 SGHVS, CDR2 FNYEAQ. The ends were cut back, 1 base at V and 8 bases at J, with 20 bases in the middle. The CDR3 has 17 amino acids. CDR3: CASSLGASGRIGEKLFF. In DNA form, the CDR3 reads TGTGCCAGCAGCTTAGGGGCCTCCGGGAGGATTGGAGAAAAACTGTTTTTT.

The chain employs TRBV7-6 and TRBJ1-3, with D possibly matching TRBD1 (5 bases). This CDR3 comprises 16 residues. Germline-derived CDR1 and CDR2 are SGHVS and FNYEAQ. The V end was cut by 5 bases, the J end by 0 bases, with 14 bases between. CDR3 sequence reads: CASSISRVSSGNTIYF. The CDR3 nucleotides read TGTGCCAGCAGCATTAGCAGGGTGAGCTCTGGAAACACCATATATTTT.

CDR3 loop: CSARASGRASDEQFF. DNA of the CDR3: TGCAGTGCTAGGGCTAGCGGGAGGGCCAGCGATGAGCAGTTCTTC. The gene calls are TRBV20-1 and TRBJ2-1; 12 bases agree with TRBD2. CDR1 is DFQATT, CDR2 SNEGSKA, per germline (reference sequence). The CDR3 extends over 15 amino acids. The ends lost 3 bases at V and 8 bases at J; junction bases unmatched: 8.

CDR3 region: CASSGDSTYEQYF. The DNA of the CDR3 is TGTGCCAGCAGCGGGGACAGCACCTACGAGCAGTACTTC. The chain uses TRBV7-2 and TRBJ2-7; 7 nucleotides match TRBD1. The CDR3 runs to 13 residues. Germline CDR1 and CDR2: SGHTA and FQGNSA. After removal of 5 bases from V and 2 bases from J, the junction contained 3 bases not matched to a gene.

The chain carries TRBV3-1 and TRBJ1-2, with D uncertain. The CDR3 runs 14 residues. Looked up from germline, CDR1 is LGHDT and CDR2 is YNNKEL (reference sequence). Deletions cut 4 bases from V and 8 bases from J, with 17 bases between. CDR3 amino acids: CASSLLGSRGGYTF. CDR3 coding DNA: TGTGCCAGCAGCCTCCTGGGGAGCCGGGGAGGCTACACCTTC.

The chain recombines TRBV6-6 with TRBJ2-5; 12 nucleotides match TRBD2. Germline assignment: CDR1 MNHNY and CDR2 SVGAGI (reference sequence). The CDR3 loop spans 14 amino acids. V shed 4 bases and J 5 bases; nucleotides not matched to a gene: 2. CDR3 amino acids: CASSSLAGGETQYF. The CDR3 bases are TGTGCCAGCAGTTCACTAGCGGGGGGTGAGACCCAGTACTTC.

CDR3 DNA sequence: TGCGCCAGCAGCCAAAATAGCGGGATTGATGATACGCAGTATTTT. Amino acid sequence: CASSQNSGIDDTQYF. V and J are TRBV4-3 and TRBJ2-3, with 8 bases fitting TRBD2. Germline assignment: CDR1 LGHNA and CDR2 YSLEER. The V and J ends lost 2 bases and 6 bases, in that order; junction bases with no gene match: 7. The CDR3 is made up of 15 amino acids.

The sample holds one count of this clonotype. The CDR3 sequence: CAWSKQDNTEAFF. CDR3 DNA: TGTGCCTGGAGTAAACAAGACAACACTGAAGCTTTCTTT. The V call is TRBV30, the J call TRBJ1-1; D gene uncertain. The CDR3 runs 13 residues. V lost 2 bases and J lost 2, with 9 bases in between. Germline V CDR1 and CDR2: GTSNPN, SVGIG (reference sequence).

This rearrangement joins TRBV2 to TRBJ1-2; possible D gene TRBD1, 5 bases. V was clipped by 8 bases and J by 1 base, with 11 bases between them. This CDR3 comprises 13 residues. Germline values: CDR1 SNHLY, CDR2 FYNNEI. The CDR3 reads CASGTRHNYGYTF. CDR3 in DNA: TGTGCCAGCGGGACCCGTCATAACTATGGCTACACCTTC.

The chain employs TRBV5-1 and TRBJ2-7, with a possible D match to TRBD2 (6 bases). Trimming removed 4 bases at V and 0 bases at J, with 11 bases between. This CDR3 region has 14 residues. CDR1 and CDR2 (germline): SGHRS, YFSETQ. The CDR3 protein is CASSAGPSSYEQYF. CDR3 nucleotide sequence: TGCGCCAGCAGCGCGGGACCGAGCTCCTACGAGCAGTACTTC.